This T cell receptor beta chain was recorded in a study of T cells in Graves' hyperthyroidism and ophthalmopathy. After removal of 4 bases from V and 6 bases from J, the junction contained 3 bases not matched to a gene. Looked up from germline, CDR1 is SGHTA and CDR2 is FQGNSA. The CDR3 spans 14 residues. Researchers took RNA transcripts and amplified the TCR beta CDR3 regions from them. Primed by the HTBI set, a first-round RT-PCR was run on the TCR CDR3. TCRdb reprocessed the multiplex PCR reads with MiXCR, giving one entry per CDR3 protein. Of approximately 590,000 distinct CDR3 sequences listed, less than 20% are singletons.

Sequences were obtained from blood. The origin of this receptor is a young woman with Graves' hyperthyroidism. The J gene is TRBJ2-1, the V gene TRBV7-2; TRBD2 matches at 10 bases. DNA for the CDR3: TGTGCCAGCAGCTCTAGCGGGAGAAGCAATGAGCAGTTCTTC. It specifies CASSSSGRSNEQFF.